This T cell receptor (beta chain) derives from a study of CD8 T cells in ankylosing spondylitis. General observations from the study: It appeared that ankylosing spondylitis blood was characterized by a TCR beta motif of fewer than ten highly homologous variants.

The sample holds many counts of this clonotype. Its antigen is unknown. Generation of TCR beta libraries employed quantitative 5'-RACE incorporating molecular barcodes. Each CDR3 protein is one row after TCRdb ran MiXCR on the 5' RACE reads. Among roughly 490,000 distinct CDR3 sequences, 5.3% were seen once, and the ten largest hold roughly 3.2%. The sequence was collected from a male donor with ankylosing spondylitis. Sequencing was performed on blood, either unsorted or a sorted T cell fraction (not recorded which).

The CDR3 nucleotides are TGTGCCAGCAGCTTAGTAGGTGGAAGCAATCAGCCCCAGCATTTT. Translating gives CASSLVGGSNQPQHF. The chain recombines TRBV7-2 with TRBJ1-5; unclear D gene. CDR3 length equals 15 residues. The germline CDR1 and CDR2 sequences are SGHTA and FQGNSA. The ends were cut back, 1 base at V and 1 base at J, with 8 bases in the middle.